The 25 T cell receptor beta chains listed next were all sequenced from one sample in a study of T cells in Graves' hyperthyroidism and ophthalmopathy. There were TCR beta CDR3 regions amplified from RNA transcripts. In the first-round RT-PCR of the TCR CDR3, the HTBI primer set was used. TCRdb ran MiXCR on the multiplex PCR reads and lists one entry per CDR3 protein. This table has about 570,000 distinct CDR3 sequences, about half appearing once. The sequenced material came from peripheral blood or thyroid tissue (not recorded which). Receptors were obtained from an adult woman with Graves' disease, either hyperthyroidism or ophthalmopathy (not recorded which).

This clonotype has ten or more counts. The chain uses TRBV11-2 and TRBJ2-7; D uncertain. The CDR3 has 16 residues. The V end was cut by 1 base, the J end by 2 bases, with 15 bases between. Germline V lookup: CDR1 SGHAT, CDR2 FQNNGV. The CDR3 loop is CASSLGGGLKTYEQYF. CDR3 nucleotide sequence: TGTGCCAGCAGCTTAGGGGGTGGGCTGAAAACCTACGAGCAGTACTTC.

V gene TRBV19 combines with J gene TRBJ1-5, with 9 bases lining up with TRBD1. This CDR3 contains 13 residues. Looked up from germline, CDR1 is LNHDA and CDR2 is SQIVND (reference sequence). The ends lost 6 bases at V and 6 bases at J; junction bases unmatched: 3. Here the CDR3 reads CASRDRGFQPQHF. The CDR3 DNA reads as TGTGCCAGTAGGGACAGGGGTTTTCAGCCCCAGCATTTT.

The V gene is TRBV11-3, the J gene TRBJ1-3; perhaps TRBD1 as D (6 bases). This CDR3 spans 15 amino acids. Deletions cut 4 bases from V and 1 base from J, with 11 bases between. Germline values: CDR1 SGHNT, CDR2 YENEEA. CDR3 amino acids: CASSSRGASGNTIYF. CDR3 bases: TGTGCCAGCAGCTCCCGGGGGGCATCTGGAAACACCATATATTTT.

The genes are TRBV9 and TRBJ1-1, with D possibly matching TRBD1 (6 bases). In germline, CDR1 is SGDLS, CDR2 YYNGEE. This CDR3 is 15 amino acids long. The V end was cut by 4 bases, the J end by 8 bases, with 21 bases between. The chain's CDR3 is CASSPRTGGQGEAFF. The CDR3 coding sequence is TGTGCCAGCAGCCCAAGGACCGGGGGCCAGGGGGAAGCTTTCTTT.

With respect to this clonotype: A much bigger clone sits one base away, suggesting this may be a read error. The genes are TRBV18 and TRBJ1-2; D not resolved. The germline V gene has CDR1 KGHSH and CDR2 LQKENI. This CDR3 has 12 residues. The DNA for the CDR3 is TGTGCCGGCTCACCAATGAGTAATGGCTACACCTTC. Its protein product is CAGSPMSNGYTF.

J is TRBJ2-7 and V is TRBV25-1, with D tentatively TRBD2 (7 bases). The ends were cut back, 0 bases at V and 7 bases at J, with 19 bases in the middle. CDR1 is MGHDK, CDR2 SYGVNS, per germline. The CDR3 has 16 amino acids. Here the CDR3 reads CASSEYGGGGRNEQYF. CDR3 DNA sequence: TGTGCCAGCAGTGAATACGGGGGAGGGGGAAGAAATGAGCAGTACTTC.

This clonotype was observed a few times. The DNA of the CDR3 is TGCGCCAGCAGCCAAGAGGGAGTGGACGGGGAGCTGTTTTTT. It codes for CASSQEGVDGELFF. The rearrangement uses TRBV4-1 and TRBJ2-2; D possibly corresponds to TRBD2 (5 bases). This CDR3 is 14 amino acids long. With 0 bases removed from V and 7 bases from J, the gap between germline ends came to 9 bases. The germline CDR1 and CDR2 sequences are MGHRA and YSYEKL.

The CDR3, as DNA: TGTGCCAGCAGTTCTACAACAAAGGGTGGCTACACCTTC. The encoded protein is CASSSTTKGGYTF. This chain connects TRBV12-3 or TRBV12-4 to TRBJ1-2, with D unclear. The germline V and J ends were trimmed by 4 bases and 7 bases, with 13 bases remaining between them. This CDR3 spans 13 amino acids.

This clonotype has a count of ten or more. J is TRBJ2-7 and V is TRBV4-2; 7 bases match TRBD1. Germline V lookup: CDR1 LGHNA, CDR2 YNFKEQ. The CDR3 has 17 residues. With 0 bases clipped from V and 3 bases from J, the junction kept 11 bases outside the gene matches. CDR3: CASSQEGTELGHYEQYF. The CDR3 coding sequence is TGTGCCAGCAGCCAAGAGGGGACAGAGCTGGGCCACTACGAGCAGTACTTC.

This clonotype was seen a handful of times. This rearrangement joins TRBV18 to TRBJ2-5; the D gene is possibly TRBD2 (5 bases). The CDR3 length is 15 residues. V gave up 3 bases and J gave up 0 bases, with 11 bases separating them. Germline assignment: CDR1 KGHSH and CDR2 LQKENI. CDR3 coding DNA: TGTGCCAGCTCACCTCCAAGCGGATACCAAGAGACCCAGTACTTC. Amino acid sequence: CASSPPSGYQETQYF. The variable domain in full, with the rest retrieved from reference TRBV18 and TRBJ2-5, is NAGVMQNPRHLVRRRGQEARLRCSPMKGHSHVYWYRQLPEEGLKFMVYLQKENIIDESGMPKERFSAEFPKEGPSILRIQQVVRGDSAAYFCASSPPSGYQETQYFGPGTRLLVL.

This clonotype has ten or more counts. The V call is TRBV7-9, the J call TRBJ2-7; D gene unclear. V was shortened by 2 bases and J by 2 bases, with 10 bases between the two germline ends. Germline assignment: CDR1 SEHNR and CDR2 FQNEAQ (reference sequence). The CDR3 runs 14 residues. CDR3 in DNA: TGTGCCAGCAGCTTATTTGGCTCAACCTACGAGCAGTACTTC. As protein: CASSLFGSTYEQYF.

On this clonotype itself: An end of the junction differs from the germline gene, which may be a read error. The V and J genes are TRBV15 and TRBJ2-5, with D unclear. The J call is doubtful: the DNA matches TRBJ2-1 better. Germline-derived CDR1 and CDR2 are LNHNV and YYDKDF (reference sequence). The length of the CDR3 is 17 residues. The CDR3 protein is CATSRDPPLGFYIEQFF. The CDR3 DNA reads as TGTGCCACCAGCAGAGATCCCCCACTGGGATTCTACATTGAGCAGTTCTTC.

This clonotype was counted ten times or more. As DNA, the CDR3 is TGCAGTGCTGGCGGGGCAGAACAGCCCCAGCATTTT. Its protein is CSAGGAEQPQHF. V usage is TRBV20-1 and J usage is TRBJ1-5; possible D gene TRBD1, 5 bases. CDR3 length: 12 residues. CDR1 and CDR2 (germline): DFQATT, SNEGSKA (reference sequence). Trimming stripped 5 bases from V and 7 bases from J, with 12 bases between.

V is TRBV2 and J is TRBJ2-7; TRBD2 aligns across 8 bases. The V gene end was trimmed by 8 bases and the J gene end by 6 bases; junction bases not matched to a gene: 9. The CDR3 sequence is 13 residues long. CDR1 is SNHLY, CDR2 FYNNEI, per germline. The CDR3 DNA sequence: TGTGCCAGCCTAGGACTAGCTGCAGTCGAGCAGTACTTC. Amino acid sequence: CASLGLAAVEQYF.

The chain joins TRBV29-1 to TRBJ2-5; either TRBD1 or TRBD2 may fit D (5 bases each). The CDR3 is made up of 10 amino acids. In germline, CDR1 is SQVTM, CDR2 ANQGSEA. The V end was cut by 6 bases, the J end by 7 bases, with 9 bases between. CDR3 region: CSVGAGTQYF. CDR3 sequence (DNA): TGCAGCGTCGGGGCGGGGACCCAGTACTTC.

As DNA, the CDR3 is TGTGCCAGCAGCCGAAGCACCACAGGGTCCGACGAGCAGTACTTC. Protein: CASSRSTTGSDEQYF. The chain has TRBV9 and TRBJ2-7, with D possibly matching TRBD1 (6 bases). This CDR3 comprises 15 residues. Germline V gene sequence: CDR1 SGDLS, CDR2 YYNGEE. Trimming took 4 bases from V and 5 from J, leaving 19 bases between them.

This clonotype occurred many times. This chain links TRBV2 with TRBJ1-1; D is unresolved. Germline CDR1 and CDR2: SNHLY and FYNNEI. The CDR3 length is 12 residues. Trimming took 5 bases from V and 2 from J, leaving 6 bases between them. The CDR3 bases are TGTGCCAGCAGTTTTGAAAACACTGAAGCTTTCTTT. Protein: CASSFENTEAFF.

The chain carries TRBV11-2 and TRBJ1-1; D gene unclear. From germline, CDR1 is SGHAT and CDR2 FQNNGV. V lost 3 bases and J lost 2, with 16 bases in between. The CDR3 totals 16 residues. The CDR3 sequence is CASSFLTESGNTEAFF. In DNA, the CDR3 is TGTGCCAGCAGCTTTTTGACGGAGAGCGGAAACACTGAAGCTTTCTTT.

This chain joins TRBV3-1 and TRBJ2-7; D gene uncertain. Trimming took 3 bases from V and 4 from J, leaving 7 bases between them. CDR1 and CDR2 from the germline V gene are LGHDT and YNNKEL (reference sequence). The CDR3 is 12 residues long. The CDR3 loop is CASSHSLYEQYF. CDR3 DNA sequence: TGTGCCAGCAGCCATAGCCTATACGAGCAGTACTTC.

This clonotype was counted at least ten times. The chain recombines TRBV6-6 with TRBJ1-5; D gene ambiguous. The CDR3 extends over 13 amino acids. Looked up from germline, CDR1 is MNHNY and CDR2 is SVGAGI (reference sequence). V was trimmed by 7 bases and J by 3 bases, leaving 10 bases between them. The CDR3 is CASKLGLNQPQHF. CDR3 nucleotide sequence: TGTGCCAGCAAATTGGGTCTCAATCAGCCCCAGCATTTT.

For the CDR3, the DNA is TGCAGCGTTGATCGCGGGATCGGTGAAAAACTGTTTTTT. The encoded protein is CSVDRGIGEKLFF. This chain joins TRBV29-1 and TRBJ1-4; no clear D. Trimming pared 3 bases from V and 7 bases from J, leaving 12 bases between. Per the germline V gene, CDR1 is SQVTM and CDR2 is ANQGSEA. There are 13 residues in the CDR3. The variable domain in full, with the rest retrieved from reference TRBV29-1 and TRBJ1-4, is SAVISQKPSRDICQRGTSLTIQCQVDSQVTMMFWYRQQPGQSLTLIATANQGSEATYESGFVIDKFPISRPNLTFSTLTVSNMSPEDSSIYLCSVDRGIGEKLFFGSGTQLSVL.

This clonotype has at least ten counts. V and J are TRBV20-1 and TRBJ1-1; D is undetermined. V dropped 5 bases and J dropped 2 bases, with 12 bases sitting between them. Germline CDR1 reads DFQATT; CDR2 reads SNEGSKA (reference sequence). The CDR3 is 13 amino acids. The CDR3 spells CSAPSAANTEAFF. DNA for the CDR3: TGCAGTGCTCCGAGCGCAGCTAACACTGAAGCTTTCTTT.

The genes are TRBV5-7 and TRBJ2-7, with 8 bases identical to TRBD2. TRBV5-7 is an ORF; its function is uncertain. Germline trimming cut 2 bases from V and 3 bases from J; bases unmatched to any gene: 4. This CDR3 is built from 14 residues. The CDR3 here is CASSFREGHYEQYF. The CDR3 DNA sequence: TGTGCCAGCAGCTTCCGGGAGGGACACTACGAGCAGTACTTC.

The V call is TRBV5-1, the J call TRBJ2-7; 7 bases are shared with TRBD1. CDR1 is SGHRS, CDR2 YFSETQ, per germline. The trim removed 2 bases at V and 1 base at J, leaving 6 bases unmatched. The CDR3 spans 15 residues. The CDR3 coding sequence is TGCGCCAGCAGCTTTCCCGAGACAGGGTCCTACGAGCAGTACTTC. Translated: CASSFPETGSYEQYF.

This sequence joins TRBV10-1 and TRBJ1-2; D not resolved. Per the germline V gene, CDR1 is WNHNN and CDR2 is SYGVQD (reference sequence). The CDR3 covers 12 residues. Trimming took 10 bases from V and 4 from J, leaving 13 bases between them. The CDR3 DNA reads TGCGCCAACGTCATCTGGGGCTATGGCTACACCTTC. This encodes CANVIWGYGYTF.